This entry features one T cell receptor beta chain sequence. This specimen comes from a study of blood T cell repertoires in COVID-19. Study at large: T cells, B-cell-depleted T cells, or PBMCs supplied cDNA or gDNA.

Germline V gene data show CDR1 as MNHEY and CDR2 as SMNVEV (reference sequence). Trimming removed 4 bases from V and 1 base from J, with 11 bases in between. This CDR3 has 15 residues. Generated by immunoSEQ multiplex PCR, the TCRdb table keeps only in-frame clones and is missing some. This table holds 250,000 to 300,000 clones, about four fifths found once. The cohort comprised adults aged about 18 to 100 years residing in under 30 US areas. Grouping used clinical history reported by participants in a survey and questionnaire. This rearrangement joins TRBV27 to TRBJ2-1; no clear D gene. This TCR was recovered from a man aged 40-49 years who had been exposed to COVID-19. Source material: PBMCs or T cells enriched from blood (not recorded which). The CDR3 nucleotides are TGTGCCAGCAGTTCCCTGCGAGTTTCCTACAATGAGCAGTTCTTC. Encoded protein: CASSSLRVSYNEQFF.